This T cell receptor (delta chain) is drawn from a study of delta chains in infants with herpesvirus infections. TCR cDNA was made from PBMC RNA with gamma- and delta-chain-specific primers. TCRdb re-analyzed the RT-PCR reads via CATT. The sample lists about 1,000 delta-chain clones; roughly two fifths were seen once. This clone was counted a few times. Germline CDR1 TSWWSYY, CDR2 QGS. The junction had 37 bases not matched to a gene; V was cut back by 3 bases and J by 8 bases. The length of the CDR3 is 24 residues. This rearrangement joins TRDV1 to TRDJ1; 9 bases are shared with TRDD2. This TCR derives from a human donor who was a Ugandan infant, either HIV-exposed or HIV-unexposed (not recorded which). Source: peripheral blood, taken at time point 3 of longitudinal follow-up. CDR3 DNA: TGTGCTCTTGGGGACCCCTTCCTACCCCTCCTCGGAGTTCCCCTGTTTTACTGGGGACCCAAACTCATCTTT. As protein: CALGDPFLPLLGVPLFYWGPKLIF.